Below are 27 T cell receptor beta chains sequenced from a single sample in a study of a mutant IDH1 vaccine in newly diagnosed glioma (dated by TCRdb to the early 2020s). Library creation used the immunoSEQ multiplex PCR assay. Drawn from immuneACCESS, this table holds only the in-frame rearrangements with V and J called that TCRdb kept. Clones are partly lost; checked studies trace under half to an unresolved V gene and leave the rest unexplained. The sample includes approximately 100,000 clones, with about 90% observed a single time. Jointly, the top ten make up around 0.6% of the sample. The time point tag for this specimen amounts to: baseline, week 1 (first vaccination visit). The sample's treatment or condition label, in plain terms: pre-vaccination baseline after standard-of-care therapy. The material was PBMCs, obtained from a glioma patient treated with radiotherapy, temozolomide or both. The receptors derive from a woman between 45 and 60 years old with glioma.

This clone was seen just once. V is TRBV2 and J is TRBJ2-3; 8 nucleotides match TRBD1. This CDR3 has 14 residues. The germline gives CDR1 SNHLY, CDR2 FYNNEI. The junction had 7 bases not matched to a gene; V was cut back by 8 bases and J by 3 bases. CDR3 sequence: CASRRDRGTDTQYF. CDR3 coding DNA: TGTGCCAGCCGCCGAGACAGGGGAACAGATACGCAGTATTTT. Drawing the rest from reference TRBV2 and TRBJ2-3, the complete variable domain is EPEVTQTPSHQVTQMGQEVILRCVPISNHLYFYWYRQILGQKVEFLVSFYNNEISEKSEIFDDQFSVERPDGSNFTLKIRSTKLEDSAMYFCASRRDRGTDTQYFGPGTRLTVL.

The rearrangement uses TRBV5-1 and TRBJ2-2, with D perhaps matching TRBD1 (5 bases). The CDR3 length is 14 residues. Germline CDR1 and CDR2: SGHRS and YFSETQ. Trimming shortened V by 2 bases and J by 4 bases, and 9 bases separated the two germline ends. The CDR3 bases are TGCGCCAGCAGCTTTAAGGGGTCCACCGGGGAGCTGTTTTTT. Encoded protein: CASSFKGSTGELFF.

J is TRBJ2-3 and V is TRBV12-2; TRBD2, the table's D call, lacks a check against the DNA. TRBV12-2 is a listed pseudogene. This CDR3 region has 16 residues. CDR3 region: CASRRGTNLSTDTQYF. DNA for the CDR3: TGTGCAAGTCGCCGCGGGACTAACCTTAGCACAGATACGCAGTATTTT.

The rearrangement links TRBV6-6 to TRBJ1-2; TRBD1 aligns across 7 bases. The CDR3 runs to 13 residues. With V trimmed by 2 bases and J by 4 bases, 1 base remained unmatched. Germline loops: CDR1 MNHNY, CDR2 SVGAGI (reference sequence). CDR3 in amino acids: CASSYRDSYGYTF. The CDR3 region has the DNA TGTGCCAGCAGTTACCGGGACAGCTATGGCTACACCTTC.

The chain combines TRBV5-4 with TRBJ2-3; D not resolved. The ends were cut back, 0 bases at V and 1 base at J, with 3 bases in the middle. The CDR3 is made up of 13 amino acids. Germline V gene data show CDR1 as SGHNT and CDR2 as YYREEE (reference sequence). In nucleotides, the CDR3 is TGTGCCAGCAGCTTGGGGGGCACAGATACGCAGTATTTT. Protein product: CASSLGGTDTQYF.

The chain links TRBV9 to TRBJ2-5; 12 nucleotides line up with TRBD2. Trimming at V came to 3 bases and at J to 4 bases, leaving 4 bases not matched to a gene. This CDR3 is built from 15 residues. Looked up from germline, CDR1 is SGDLS and CDR2 is YYNGEE. The CDR3 DNA follows: TGTGCCAGCAGCGCCGGACTAGCGGGATTAGAGACCCAGTACTTC. Protein product: CASSAGLAGLETQYF.

Here the CDR3 reads CASSGGGISSYNEQFF. DNA of the CDR3: TGTGCCAGCAGTGGCGGGGGAATCAGCTCCTACAATGAGCAGTTCTTC. V is TRBV6-1 and J is TRBJ2-1; 7 bases align to TRBD2. Germline CDR1 is MNHNS and CDR2 is SASEGT. The CDR3 loop spans 16 amino acids. Unmatched junction bases numbered 6, after V lost 4 bases and J lost 0 bases.

The rearrangement uses TRBV27 and TRBJ2-2; D gene uncertain. Germline assignment: CDR1 MNHEY and CDR2 SMNVEV (reference sequence). V lost 2 bases to trimming and J lost 7 bases, with 17 bases between them. This CDR3 comprises 16 residues. Here the CDR3 DNA reads TGTGCCAGCAGTTTACAAACACGGAGAGTTGGCGGGGAGCTGTTTTTT. This translates into CASSLQTRRVGGELFF.

The chain recombines TRBV11-2 with TRBJ2-7, with a weak D call TRBD2 (7 bases). There are 17 residues in the CDR3. Trimming took 3 bases from V and 5 from J, leaving 23 bases between them. CDR1 is SGHAT, CDR2 FQNNGV, per germline. This CDR3 reads CASSFLHGGGFRHEQYF. The CDR3 nucleotides are TGTGCCAGCAGCTTTCTCCATGGGGGGGGCTTTCGACACGAGCAGTACTTC.

V and J are TRBV28 and TRBJ2-7; 12 bases agree with TRBD1. Unmatched junction bases numbered 9, after V lost 6 bases and J lost 3 bases. The germline V gene has CDR1 MDHEN and CDR2 SYDVKM. CDR3 size: 16 residues. For the CDR3, the DNA is TGTGCCAGCAGCCTTGGGGGGACAGGGGGCATCTACGAGCAGTACTTC. Translation gives CASSLGGTGGIYEQYF. Full variable domain (outside the CDR3, taken from reference TRBV28 and TRBJ2-7): DVKVTQSSRYLVKRTGEKVFLECVQDMDHENMFWYRQDPGLGLRLIYFSYDVKMKEKGDIPEGYSVSREKKERFSLILESASTNQTSMYLCASSLGGTGGIYEQYFGPGTRLTVT.

This chain uses TRBV30 with TRBJ1-1; D call uncertain. Trimming removed 4 bases from V and 6 bases from J, with 24 bases in between. CDR1 GTSNPN and CDR2 SVGIG come from the germline V gene (reference sequence). CDR3 length equals 16 residues. The CDR3 DNA reads as TGTGCCTGGACCCATAAAGGAGGCAGCGCCTTAGCTGAAGCTTTCTTT. It encodes CAWTHKGGSALAEAFF.

The genes are TRBV19 and TRBJ1-5; 10 nucleotides agree with TRBD1. With 5 bases clipped from V and 7 bases from J, the junction kept 8 bases outside the gene matches. The CDR3 totals 15 residues. Germline CDR1 LNHDA, CDR2 SQIVND (reference sequence). The CDR3 sequence: CASSFGTGVQQPQHF. The DNA for the CDR3 is TGTGCCAGTAGTTTCGGGACAGGGGTTCAGCAGCCCCAGCATTTT.

V and J are TRBV5-1 and TRBJ1-6; TRBD1 matches 8 bases. CDR1 and CDR2 (germline): SGHRS, YFSETQ. Trimming removed 3 bases from V and 7 bases from J; junction bases left unmatched: 9. The CDR3 contains 16 residues. This CDR3 reads CASSYSRQGPNSPLHF. The CDR3 region has the DNA TGCGCCAGCAGCTATTCCCGACAGGGGCCAAATTCACCCCTCCACTTT. The full variable domain, completed using reference TRBV5-1 and TRBJ1-6, is KAGVTQTPRYLIKTRGQQVTLSCSPISGHRSVSWYQQTPGQGLQFLFEYFSETQRNKGNFPGRFSGRQFSNSRSEMNVSTLELGDSALYLCASSYSRQGPNSPLHFGNGTRLTVT.

Here the CDR3 DNA reads TGTGCCAGCAACCACATTGGTGGGTCAGATACGCAGTATTTT. Translating gives CASNHIGGSDTQYF. The rearrangement uses TRBV6-4 and TRBJ2-3, with D uncertain. CDR3 length equals 14 residues. Trimming removed 7 bases at V and 4 bases at J, with 15 bases between. Germline CDR1 and CDR2: MRHNA and SNTAGT.

The CDR3 sequence is CASSEGGQAYEQYF. As DNA, the CDR3 is TGTGCCAGCAGCGAAGGGGGGCAAGCCTACGAGCAGTACTTC. This sequence joins TRBV5-4 and TRBJ2-7, with D perhaps given as TRBD1 or TRBD2 (6 bases each). V was cut by 4 bases and J by 2 bases, with 13 bases left in between. Per the germline V gene, CDR1 is SGHNT and CDR2 is YYREEE (reference sequence). The CDR3 consists of 14 residues.

The gene calls are TRBV6-6 and TRBJ1-4, with D maybe TRBD1 (5 bases). V gave up 2 bases and J gave up 4 bases, with 11 bases separating them. Looked up from germline, CDR1 is MNHNY and CDR2 is SVGAGI (reference sequence). The CDR3 runs 15 residues. As DNA, the CDR3 is TGTGCCAGCAGTTACATTGGTCAGGGTAATGAAAAACTGTTTTTT. This codes for CASSYIGQGNEKLFF.

The gene calls are TRBV4-1 and TRBJ2-1, with 12 nucleotides matching TRBD2. V gave up 1 base and J gave up 0 bases; unmatched junction bases: 13. Germline CDR1 and CDR2: MGHRA and YSYEKL. This CDR3 has 21 residues. DNA for the CDR3: TGCGCCAGCAGCCAAGTCTACGTAGGGCTAGCGGGAGGGCCCTCCTACAATGAGCAGTTCTTC. Translated: CASSQVYVGLAGGPSYNEQFF.

V is TRBV28 and J is TRBJ1-5; unclear D gene. Germline V gene sequence: CDR1 MDHEN, CDR2 SYDVKM. The length of the CDR3 is 11 residues. V was pared by 6 bases and J by 3 bases, with 3 bases between. The CDR3 is CASSFNQPQHF. The CDR3 nucleotides read TGTGCCAGCAGCTTCAATCAGCCCCAGCATTTT. Looking up the rest from reference TRBV28 and TRBJ1-5 gives the full variable domain: DVKVTQSSRYLVKRTGEKVFLECVQDMDHENMFWYRQDPGLGLRLIYFSYDVKMKEKGDIPEGYSVSREKKERFSLILESASTNQTSMYLCASSFNQPQHFGDGTRLSIL.

V usage is TRBV19 and J usage is TRBJ2-7; TRBD1 might be the D (5 bases). The CDR3 runs 13 residues. Germline V gives CDR1 LNHDA, CDR2 SQIVND (reference sequence). With 4 bases removed from V and 1 base from J, the gap between germline ends came to 8 bases. The CDR3 loop is CASSTQASYEQYF. CDR3 sequence (DNA): TGTGCCAGTAGTACACAGGCTTCCTACGAGCAGTACTTC.

This chain uses TRBV10-2 with TRBJ2-1, with TRBD2 matching 8 bases. Looked up from germline, CDR1 is WSHSY and CDR2 is SAAADI. Trimming removed 3 bases from V and 2 bases from J; junction bases left unmatched: 12. This CDR3 comprises 18 residues. CDR3 nucleotide sequence: TGCGCCAGCAGTGACCCGGGACTAGTCGATAGAACCTACAATGAGCAGTTCTTC. Amino acid sequence: CASSDPGLVDRTYNEQFF.

The J gene is TRBJ2-3, the V gene TRBV2, with D perhaps TRBD1 or TRBD2 (6 bases each). The V and J ends lost 3 bases and 6 bases respectively, with 13 bases between them. The CDR3 runs 14 residues. Germline-derived CDR1 and CDR2 are SNHLY and FYNNEI. The CDR3 nucleotides read TGTGCCAGCAGTGAGTTGGGGGGCTCGGATACGCAGTATTTT. Amino acids: CASSELGGSDTQYF.

The chain links TRBV5-6 to TRBJ1-2; 9 bases agree with TRBD1. This CDR3 spans 13 amino acids. Trimming took 4 bases from V and 6 from J; bases not matched to a gene: 4. The V gene's germline CDR1 is SGHDT and CDR2 YYEEEE. The CDR3 DNA reads as TGTGCCAGCAGCGACACAGGGGGCAATGGCTACACCTTC. Protein: CASSDTGGNGYTF. The whole variable domain, remainder taken from reference TRBV5-6 and TRBJ1-2, is DAGVTQSPTHLIKTRGQQVTLRCSPKSGHDTVSWYQQALGQGPQFIFQYYEEEERQRGNFPDRFSGHQFPNYSSELNVNALLLGDSALYLCASSDTGGNGYTFGSGTRLTVV.

V usage is TRBV18 and J usage is TRBJ1-1; D ambiguous. CDR1 KGHSH and CDR2 LQKENI come from the germline V gene. Trimming pared 2 bases from V and 3 bases from J, leaving 10 bases between. The CDR3 covers 14 residues. CDR3 sequence: CASSPYERDTEAFF. In DNA form, the CDR3 reads TGTGCCAGCTCACCATATGAGAGGGACACTGAAGCTTTCTTT.

A single count supports this clone. J is TRBJ2-1 and V is TRBV9; 10 bases fit TRBD2. Per the germline V gene, CDR1 is SGDLS and CDR2 is YYNGEE. This CDR3 comprises 14 residues. V shed 4 bases and J 5 bases; nucleotides not matched to a gene: 3. The CDR3 region is CASSPGLADNEQFF. CDR3 nucleotide sequence: TGTGCCAGCAGCCCTGGACTAGCGGACAATGAGCAGTTCTTC.

The CDR3 is CASSKLAGYNEQFF. CDR3 nucleotides: TGTGCCAGCAGTAAACTAGCGGGCTATAATGAGCAGTTCTTC. The chain joins TRBV28 to TRBJ2-1, with 9 bases lining up with TRBD2. With 5 bases clipped from V and 7 bases from J, the junction kept 6 bases outside the gene matches. This CDR3 is 14 amino acids long. From germline, CDR1 is MDHEN and CDR2 SYDVKM.

The chain combines TRBV9 with TRBJ1-2; the D is unclear. The CDR3 has 14 amino acids. V was pared by 0 bases and J by 0 bases, with 6 bases between. Germline V gene lookup returns CDR1 SGDLS and CDR2 YYNGEE. In nucleotides, the CDR3 is TGTGCCAGCAGCGTAGCGATGGCTAACTATGGCTACACCTTC. Protein: CASSVAMANYGYTF. The entire variable domain, with the rest obtained from reference TRBV9 and TRBJ1-2, is as follows: DSGVTQTPKHLITATGQRVTLRCSPRSGDLSVYWYQQSLDQGLQFLIQYYNGEERAKGNILERFSAQQFPDLHSELNLSSLELGDSALYFCASSVAMANYGYTFGSGTRLTVV.

This chain joins TRBV30 and TRBJ1-1; 9 nucleotides line up with TRBD1. This CDR3 contains 15 residues. The germline CDR1 and CDR2 sequences are GTSNPN and SVGIG (reference sequence). The V segment lost 0 bases and the J segment 3 bases; nucleotides outside the gene matches: 5. CDR3 coding DNA: TGTGCCTGGAGTGTCGACAGGGGGTCGCACACTGAAGCTTTCTTT. It is translated as CAWSVDRGSHTEAFF.